This T cell receptor (beta chain) was profiled in a study of blood T cells in healthy people across ages. Across the whole study: Capturing about one barcoded beta molecule per two T cells was achieved by template switching.

This CDR3 has 14 amino acids. Germline V lookup: CDR1 SGHNT, CDR2 YENEEA. V was cut by 2 bases and J by 4 bases, with 11 bases left in between. A second PCR of about 6 to 12 cycles used a sample-barcoded 5' primer and a J-beta primer mix. TCRdb used MiXCR to reprocess the 5' RACE reads, holding one entry per CDR3 protein. Seen here are hundreds of thousands of distinct CDR3 sequences, about 20% observed once, and the top ten hold around 22%. The study recruited healthy Caucasian donors from Russia who were aged roughly 6 to 95. Total RNA, at least 5 micrograms per sample, came from PBMCs. Source material: blood. The source of this sequence is a man between 65 and 85 years old in good health. V is TRBV11-3 and J is TRBJ1-1; tentative D call: TRBD1 (6 bases). Written as DNA, the CDR3 is TGTGCCAGCAGCTTAAACAGGGACGGCACTGAAGCTTTCTTT. As protein: CASSLNRDGTEAFF.